What follows is one TCR beta chain and its context. The sample is drawn from a study of cytomegalovirus exposure and HLA in healthy donors. V shed 8 bases and J shed 0 bases, with 7 bases lying between them. The CDR3 covers 13 residues. The V gene's germline CDR1 is LGHNT and CDR2 FRNRAP. The PCR used 60 Vbeta and 13 Jbeta primers. Using immunoSEQ multiplex PCR, the repertoire was profiled, and TCRdb retains in-frame clones only, with some absent. In the table there are 130,000 to 150,000 clones, 65% to 85% of which are singletons. The sequence came from a woman in her 40s in good health and CMV-seropositive. The sample consisted of PBMCs. This sequence joins TRBV12-5 and TRBJ2-2; possibly TRBD1 for D (5 bases). The CDR3 DNA reads TGTGCTAGTAGACAGCCGAACACCGGGGAGCTGTTTTTT. This gives the protein CASRQPNTGELFF.